Below are 26 T cell receptor beta chains sequenced from a single sample in a study of cytomegalovirus exposure and HLA in healthy donors. The PCR used 60 Vbeta and 13 Jbeta primers. Using immunoSEQ multiplex PCR, the repertoire was profiled, and TCRdb retains in-frame clones only, with some absent. The sample includes more than 90,000 clones, approximately 74% seen only once; the top ten take approximately 10%. Source material: PBMCs. Source of these receptors: a woman aged 45-65 years in good health and CMV-seropositive.

As DNA, the CDR3 is TGTGCCAGCAGCTTAGTGGCTAGCGGGAGTAGTTCCTACGAGCAGTACTTC. Residues: CASSLVASGSSSYEQYF. The chain carries TRBV7-2 and TRBJ2-7; TRBD2 matches at 10 bases. Per the germline V gene, CDR1 is SGHTA and CDR2 is FQGNSA. This CDR3 is built from 17 residues. The V and J ends lost 1 base and 1 base, in that order; junction bases with no gene match: 7. Drawing the rest from reference TRBV7-2 and TRBJ2-7, the complete variable domain is GAGVSQSPSNKVTEKGKDVELRCDPISGHTALYWYRQSLGQGLEFLIYFQGNSAPDKSGLPSDRFSAERTGGSVSTLTIQRTQQEDSAVYLCASSLVASGSSSYEQYFGPGTRLTVT.

The chain employs TRBV5-1 and TRBJ2-1, with 12 bases aligning to TRBD2. V shed 4 bases, J shed 4 bases, and the junction held 3 bases outside the gene matches. The CDR3 spans 15 residues. Germline CDR1 and CDR2: SGHRS and YFSETQ. Written as DNA, the CDR3 is TGCGCCAGCAGCACTAGCGGGAGGACTTACAATGAGCAGTTCTTC. Its protein product is CASSTSGRTYNEQFF.

V is TRBV18 and J is TRBJ2-7; TRBD1 aligns across 8 bases. V trimming: 2 bases; J trimming: 6 bases; junction bases outside the gene matches: 6. Germline V gives CDR1 KGHSH, CDR2 LQKENI. CDR3 length equals 14 residues. CDR3 nucleotides: TGTGCCAGCTCACCAGGCCAGGGGGCCCTCGAGCAGTACTTC. It is translated as CASSPGQGALEQYF.

This sequence joins TRBV19 and TRBJ2-1; the D gene is possibly TRBD2 (5 bases). The CDR3 has 15 residues. V was cut by 0 bases and J by 7 bases, with 13 bases left in between. Germline-derived CDR1 and CDR2 are LNHDA and SQIVND (reference sequence). In DNA, the CDR3 is TGTGCCAGTAGTATAGAGAGACTCTCGGGGAATGAGCAGTTCTTC. It codes for CASSIERLSGNEQFF.

This rearrangement joins TRBV6-6 to TRBJ2-4, with no clear D. In germline, CDR1 is MNHNY, CDR2 SVGAGI (reference sequence). This CDR3 is built from 16 residues. V was trimmed by 6 bases and J by 0 bases, leaving 15 bases between them. The CDR3 spells CASSLPPLLAKNIQYF. DNA for the CDR3: TGTGCCAGCAGCCTACCACCTTTATTAGCCAAAAACATTCAGTACTTC.

This clone was observed a few times. The gene calls are TRBV20-1 and TRBJ1-1; 7 positions match TRBD1. This CDR3 region has 11 residues. The germline V gene encodes CDR1 DFQATT and CDR2 SNEGSKA (reference sequence). With 8 bases clipped from V and 2 bases from J, the junction kept 2 bases outside the gene matches. The CDR3 region is CSRDSNTEAFF. CDR3 nucleotides: TGCAGTCGGGACAGCAACACTGAAGCTTTCTTT.

This clone was seen just once. The J gene is TRBJ2-7, the V gene TRBV6-1, with a possible D match to TRBD2 (6 bases). Germline CDR1 reads MNHNS; CDR2 reads SASEGT. Trimming removed 4 bases from V and 1 base from J, with 8 bases in between. The length of the CDR3 is 13 residues. This chain's CDR3 is CASSVGGSYEQYF. The CDR3 DNA sequence: TGTGCCAGCAGTGTAGGAGGGTCCTACGAGCAGTACTTC.

This clone came up a few times. The chain carries TRBV5-1 and TRBJ2-5; TRBD1 agrees at 7 bases. The germline gives CDR1 SGHRS, CDR2 YFSETQ. V gave up 0 bases and J gave up 4 bases; unmatched junction bases: 3. The CDR3 loop spans 14 amino acids. DNA of the CDR3: TGCGCCAGCAGCTTGGGGGCAGGGGGAGAGACCCAGTACTTC. Its protein is CASSLGAGGETQYF.

This clone appeared a single time. The V and J genes are TRBV7-2 and TRBJ1-1; no reliable D call. V was clipped by 1 base and J by 8 bases, with 11 bases between them. Germline loops: CDR1 SGHTA, CDR2 FQGNSA. The CDR3 sequence is 13 residues long. The CDR3 DNA reads TGTGCCAGCAGCTTAGGCCAGGATCGAGAAGCTTTCTTT. Encoded protein: CASSLGQDREAFF.

This chain connects TRBV19 to TRBJ1-4, with 8 bases matching TRBD1. Germline lookup yields CDR1 LNHDA and CDR2 SQIVND (reference sequence). The J segment lost 6 bases and the V segment lost 6 bases, leaving 9 bases of the junction unmatched. This CDR3 is 15 amino acids long. The CDR3 DNA follows: TGTGCCAGTAGGTCAGGGGGCTACTCCCATGAAAAACTGTTTTTT. Residues: CASRSGGYSHEKLFF.

In this sample, this clone turned up a few times. V is TRBV4-3 and J is TRBJ2-7; TRBD2 might be the D (5 bases). Germline CDR1 is LGHNA and CDR2 is YSLEER. V lost 0 bases, J lost 0 bases, and 12 bases lay in between. The CDR3 length is 16 residues. Here the CDR3 reads CASSQDFASSSYEQYF. In DNA form, the CDR3 reads TGCGCCAGCAGCCAAGATTTTGCTAGCAGCTCCTACGAGCAGTACTTC.

The chain has TRBV18 and TRBJ1-1; a possible D gene is TRBD1 (6 bases). V was pared by 6 bases and J by 0 bases, with 11 bases between. The CDR3 length is 14 residues. CDR1 KGHSH and CDR2 LQKENI come from the germline V gene. CDR3 sequence: CASSQGHLNTEAFF. Here the CDR3 DNA reads TGTGCCAGCTCCCAGGGACACCTGAACACTGAAGCTTTCTTT. Drawing the rest from reference TRBV18 and TRBJ1-1, the complete variable domain is NAGVMQNPRHLVRRRGQEARLRCSPMKGHSHVYWYRQLPEEGLKFMVYLQKENIIDESGMPKERFSAEFPKEGPSILRIQQVVRGDSAAYFCASSQGHLNTEAFFGQGTRLTVV.

This chain links TRBV4-3 with TRBJ2-3, with TRBD2 matching over 8 bases. Germline V gives CDR1 LGHNA, CDR2 YSLEER. With V trimmed by 1 base and J by 4 bases, 10 bases remained unmatched. The CDR3 consists of 17 residues. The chain's CDR3 is CASSQAIGGGFPDTQYF. The CDR3 DNA is TGCGCCAGCAGCCAAGCTATAGGCGGGGGGTTCCCAGATACGCAGTATTTT.

The CDR3 DNA reads as TGTGCCAGCAGTCTCGGACTAGCGGGTTCAGGGGATTACGAGCAGTACTTC. Protein sequence: CASSLGLAGSGDYEQYF. The chain joins TRBV27 to TRBJ2-5; 11 nucleotides align to TRBD2. The J call is in doubt because the DNA end fits TRBJ2-7 better. This CDR3 contains 17 residues. CDR1 and CDR2 (germline): MNHEY, SMNVEV (reference sequence).

CDR3 sequence reads: CASSLTDNEKLFF. The CDR3 DNA is TGTGCCAGCAGCTTAACAGATAATGAAAAACTGTTTTTT. The chain couples TRBV7-2 to TRBJ1-4; no firm D call. V shed 2 bases and J shed 4 bases, with 5 bases lying between them. CDR3 length: 13 amino acids. CDR1 is SGHTA and CDR2 is FQGNSA in the germline V gene.

This rearrangement joins TRBV5-1 to TRBJ2-2, with TRBD2 identical over 12 bases. The germline CDR1 and CDR2 sequences are SGHRS and YFSETQ. The length of the CDR3 is 16 residues. Losses at the gene ends were 4 bases for V and 1 base for J; bases not matched to a gene: 2. The CDR3 is CASSTGLAGNTGELFF. The CDR3 region has the DNA TGCGCCAGCAGCACGGGACTAGCGGGGAACACCGGGGAGCTGTTTTTT.

In DNA, the CDR3 is TGTGCCAGCAGTTTGGAAGCAACGGGGTCCTATGGCTACACCTTC. Translation: CASSLEATGSYGYTF. The rearrangement joins TRBV27 to TRBJ1-2, with D uncertain. Germline V gene data show CDR1 as MNHEY and CDR2 as SMNVEV (reference sequence). V shed 3 bases and J shed 4 bases, with 15 bases lying between them. There are 15 residues in the CDR3.

V and J are TRBV19 and TRBJ2-1, with TRBD2 identical over 9 bases. CDR1 and CDR2 from the germline V gene are LNHDA and SQIVND (reference sequence). There are 18 residues in the CDR3. The ends lost 6 bases at V and 8 bases at J; junction bases unmatched: 20. Here the CDR3 reads CASSPGVAGDGPHDEQFF. CDR3 in DNA: TGTGCCAGTAGCCCCGGAGTAGCGGGAGATGGGCCCCACGATGAGCAGTTCTTC. Full variable domain (outside the CDR3, taken from reference TRBV19 and TRBJ2-1): DGGITQSPKYLFRKEGQNVTLSCEQNLNHDAMYWYRQDPGQGLRLIYYSQIVNDFQKGDIAEGYSVSREKKESFPLTVTSAQKNPTAFYLCASSPGVAGDGPHDEQFFGPGTRLTVL.

The J gene is TRBJ1-2, the V gene TRBV6-1; TRBD1 agrees at 8 bases. There are 13 residues in the CDR3. Per the germline V gene, CDR1 is MNHNS and CDR2 is SASEGT. V was clipped by 7 bases and J by 4 bases; unmatched bases: 5. CDR3 DNA: TGTGCCAGCACAGGACAGGGCACCTATGGCTACACCTTC. It encodes CASTGQGTYGYTF.

V is TRBV4-3 and J is TRBJ1-1; D ambiguous. Trimming left V 4 bases short and J 3 bases short, with 9 bases between. Germline-derived CDR1 and CDR2 are LGHNA and YSLEER. This CDR3 has 13 residues. CDR3 sequence (DNA): TGCGCCAGCAGCCTCGACCGGGACACTGAAGCTTTCTTT. As protein: CASSLDRDTEAFF.

This clone was detected a few times. Written as DNA, the CDR3 is TGCGCCAGCAGCCAAGATCGTAGCGTAAGCTCCTACGAGCAGTACTTC. Protein sequence: CASSQDRSVSSYEQYF. The chain has TRBV4-1 and TRBJ2-7, with D tentatively TRBD2 (5 bases). This CDR3 is 16 amino acids long. The germline gives CDR1 MGHRA, CDR2 YSYEKL. The ends were cut back, 0 bases at V and 0 bases at J, with 12 bases in the middle.

The chain combines TRBV4-2 with TRBJ1-5; a possible D gene is TRBD1 (5 bases). Germline values: CDR1 LGHNA, CDR2 YNFKEQ. The CDR3 is made up of 14 amino acids. With 0 bases removed from V and 4 bases from J, the gap between germline ends came to 7 bases. CDR3 amino acids: CASSQDRANQPQHF. In DNA form, the CDR3 reads TGTGCCAGCAGCCAAGACAGGGCAAATCAGCCCCAGCATTTT.

The V gene is TRBV6-4, the J gene TRBJ2-1; 14 bases fit TRBD2. In germline, CDR1 is MRHNA, CDR2 SNTAGT. The CDR3 runs to 16 residues. Germline trimming cut 10 bases from V and 1 base from J; bases unmatched to any gene: 6. The DNA of the CDR3 is TGTGCCACCCGAGGACTAGCGGGGGGTTCCTACAATGAGCAGTTCTTC. Translated, it gives CATRGLAGGSYNEQFF.

CDR3 in DNA: TGTGCCAGCAGCTTGAGAGGGGCGGGAGCCGGGGAGCTGTTTTTT. Translation: CASSLRGAGAGELFF. The chain has TRBV7-7 and TRBJ2-2, with 7 bases lining up with TRBD2. The CDR3 totals 15 residues. In germline, CDR1 is SSHAT, CDR2 FNYEAQ (reference sequence). With V trimmed by 3 bases and J by 6 bases, 7 bases remained unmatched.

This clone occurred a few times. The chain uses TRBV7-2 and TRBJ2-4; D uncertain. The germline gives CDR1 SGHTA, CDR2 FQGNSA. The CDR3 loop spans 14 amino acids. Between the trimmed V and J ends, which lost 3 bases and 7 bases, there was a span of 13 bases. CDR3 DNA: TGTGCCAGCAGCTTGATAGCTAGTCCCAACATTCAGTACTTC. Translated, it gives CASSLIASPNIQYF.

The rearrangement uses TRBV27 and TRBJ2-3; 14 nucleotides agree with TRBD2. From germline, CDR1 is MNHEY and CDR2 SMNVEV (reference sequence). The V segment lost 5 bases and the J segment 2 bases; nucleotides outside the gene matches: 9. This CDR3 spans 18 amino acids. CDR3 amino acids: CASSPGLAGDSTTDTQYF. The DNA of the CDR3 is TGTGCCAGCAGTCCGGGACTAGCGGGAGACTCCACCACAGATACGCAGTATTTT.